This entry concerns a single T cell receptor beta chain. What it binds is unknown. This sample was included in a study of a mutant IDH1 vaccine in newly diagnosed glioma. Overall study: Therapy received beforehand was radiotherapy, temozolomide, or both, with most patients given both. Weeks 35 and 47 hosted visits V12 and V13, respectively.

The CDR3 totals 16 residues. The ends were cut back, 6 bases at V and 0 bases at J, with 18 bases in the middle. CDR1 is MDHEN, CDR2 SYDVKM, per germline. Clones were sequenced by immunoSEQ multiplex PCR, and TCRdb holds only the in-frame ones, with some missing. The sample contains about 27,000 clones, 83% of which appear only once. Time point of the sample: week 35, safety follow-up. Vaccine doses each comprised 300 ug of mutant IDH1 20-mer peptide, with topical imiquimod. The TCR sequence derives from a man aged 25-45 years with glioma. The material was PBMCs, obtained from a glioma patient whose treatment included an IDH1 peptide vaccine. The J gene is TRBJ2-7, the V gene TRBV28; D not resolved. The CDR3 here is CASSPLGTSPSYEQYF. The CDR3 bases are TGTGCCAGCAGCCCCTTAGGAACCTCTCCCTCCTACGAGCAGTACTTC.